The source of this TCR beta chain is a study of long-term antiretroviral therapy in people with HIV. Points from the study as a whole: HIV repertoires showed narrower CDR3 length ranges than controls. Despite increasing after ART, diversity remained lower than that of transplant donor controls. Pre-ART clonal expansion yielded clones that dominated the repertoire at all time points.

This clone was counted between two and nine times. The antigen is undetermined. Germline CDR1 and CDR2: GTSNPN and SVGIG (reference sequence). Trimming shortened V by 4 bases and J by 4 bases, and 16 bases separated the two germline ends. CDR3 length equals 14 residues. At survey level, the immunoSEQ assay was run in its v3.0 version. Clones were sequenced by immunoSEQ multiplex PCR, and TCRdb holds only the in-frame ones, with some missing. The table lists around 20,000 clones, 80% to 90% of them singletons, with around 8% in the top ten. The material sequenced was unsorted PBMCs, taken 0.2 years before starting antiretroviral therapy. The chain carries TRBV30 and TRBJ1-2, with a tentative D call TRBD1 (5 bases). This clonotype originated in a man between 18 and 29 years old with HIV. CDR3 loop: CAWNVAGSVYGYTF. In DNA, the CDR3 is TGTGCCTGGAATGTGGCAGGGAGTGTCTATGGCTACACCTTC.